This TCR beta chain was sequenced for a study of T cells of healthy individuals. TCRdb called the 5' RACE reads again in MiXCR, with one record for every CDR3 protein. The data hold nearly 100,000 distinct CDR3 sequences, with approximately 16% observed a single time. CDR1 is MDHEN, CDR2 SYDVKM, per germline. The CDR3 runs 14 residues. V lost 8 bases, J lost 0 bases, and 10 bases lay in between. This sequence joins TRBV28 and TRBJ2-2; a weak D match, TRBD1 (6 bases). This sequence originates from a human donor in good health. The CDR3 DNA sequence: TGTGCCAGCCTAGGGGGTTCGAACACCGGGGAGCTGTTTTTT. Its translation is CASLGGSNTGELFF.